Presented here are 7 T cell receptor beta chains from one specimen sequenced in a study of blood T cell repertoires in COVID-19. The data were produced by immunoSEQ multiplex PCR, yet TCRdb's version contains in-frame clones alone and is incomplete. The sample lists around 130,000 clones; more than 80% were seen once. The sequenced sample was peripheral blood. These receptors originate from an older woman with acute or convalescent COVID-19.

This chain uses TRBV5-1 with TRBJ2-1; 8 bases line up with TRBD2. After removal of 4 bases from V and 8 bases from J, the junction contained 11 bases not matched to a gene. Germline V gives CDR1 SGHRS, CDR2 YFSETQ. CDR3 size: 15 residues. The CDR3 DNA reads TGCGCCAGCAGCCGTAGGGCTAGCGGGTGGGATGAGCAGTTCTTC. It translates to CASSRRASGWDEQFF.

The chain uses TRBV5-1 and TRBJ2-2; D possibly corresponds to TRBD2 (6 bases). CDR1 is SGHRS and CDR2 is YFSETQ in the germline V gene. This CDR3 has 14 amino acids. The V and J ends lost 4 bases and 4 bases respectively, with 11 bases between them. The CDR3 here is CASSTTGGTGELFF. CDR3 in DNA: TGCGCCAGCAGCACTACCGGGGGCACCGGGGAGCTGTTTTTT. Full variable domain (missing parts from reference TRBV5-1 and TRBJ2-2): KAGVTQTPRYLIKTRGQQVTLSCSPISGHRSVSWYQQTPGQGLQFLFEYFSETQRNKGNFPGRFSGRQFSNSRSEMNVSTLELGDSALYLCASSTTGGTGELFFGEGSRLTVL.

The V call is TRBV30, the J call TRBJ2-4, with D maybe TRBD2 (6 bases). Trimming pared 2 bases from V and 15 bases from J, leaving 20 bases between. The germline gives CDR1 GTSNPN, CDR2 SVGIG (reference sequence). There are 13 residues in the CDR3. Here the CDR3 DNA reads TGTGCCTGGAGTCTCGGAGGGCCCCAGCGGCGGTACTTC. Translated, it gives CAWSLGGPQRRYF. The whole variable domain, filled in from reference TRBV30 and TRBJ2-4, reads SQTIHQWPATLVQPVGSPLSLECTVEGTSNPNLYWYRQAAGRGLQLLFYSVGIGQISSEVPQNLSASRPQDRQFILSSKKLLLSDSGFYLCAWSLGGPQRRYFGAGTRLSVL.

The genes are TRBV6-5 and TRBJ2-5, with D possibly being TRBD1 (6 bases). Germline V gene sequence: CDR1 MNHEY, CDR2 SVGAGI. The CDR3 length is 13 residues. Trimming took 6 bases from V and 1 from J, leaving 9 bases between them. For the CDR3, the DNA is TGTGCCAGCAGCGAGACAGGCCAAGAGACCCAGTACTTC. Its translation is CASSETGQETQYF.

The chain combines TRBV11-3 with TRBJ2-1; possible D gene TRBD1, 6 bases. The V gene lost 5 bases and the J gene lost 5 bases, with 10 bases spanning the gap. Germline V gives CDR1 SGHNT, CDR2 YENEEA. The length of the CDR3 is 13 residues. The CDR3 DNA reads TGTGCCAGCAGCGCACAGGGTAACAATGAGCAGTTCTTC. It codes for CASSAQGNNEQFF.

The gene calls are TRBV2 and TRBJ1-5, with 9 nucleotides matching TRBD1. Germline CDR1 reads SNHLY; CDR2 reads FYNNEI. The CDR3 spans 15 residues. V was clipped by 8 bases and J by 7 bases; unmatched bases: 12. The CDR3 DNA sequence: TGTGCCAGCGAAAGGGACAGGGCGGGGGCCCAGCCCCAGCATTTT. Encoded protein: CASERDRAGAQPQHF.

The rearrangement links TRBV5-1 to TRBJ1-5; D is uncertain. The CDR3 sequence is 13 residues long. V was clipped by 0 bases and J by 4 bases, with 5 bases between them. Germline lookup yields CDR1 SGHRS and CDR2 YFSETQ. CDR3 region: CASSLGVNQPQHF. In DNA, the CDR3 is TGCGCCAGCAGCTTGGGAGTGAATCAGCCCCAGCATTTT.